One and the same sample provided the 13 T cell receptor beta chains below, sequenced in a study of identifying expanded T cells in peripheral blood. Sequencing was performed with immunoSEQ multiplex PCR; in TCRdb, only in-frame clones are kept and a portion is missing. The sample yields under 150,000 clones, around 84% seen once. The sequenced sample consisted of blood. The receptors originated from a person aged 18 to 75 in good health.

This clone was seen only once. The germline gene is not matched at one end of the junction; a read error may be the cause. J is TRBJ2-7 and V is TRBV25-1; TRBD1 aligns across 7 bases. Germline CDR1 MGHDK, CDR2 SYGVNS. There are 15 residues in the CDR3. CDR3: CAGSGTGAVLPEQYF. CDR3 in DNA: TGTGCCGGCAGTGGAACAGGGGCAGTACTGCCGGAGCAGTACTTC.

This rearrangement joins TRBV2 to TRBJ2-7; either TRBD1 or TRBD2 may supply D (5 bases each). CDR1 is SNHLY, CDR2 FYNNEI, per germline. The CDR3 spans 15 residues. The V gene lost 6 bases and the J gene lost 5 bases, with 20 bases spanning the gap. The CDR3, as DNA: TGTGCCAGCAGGGGGACGGGCTCTCACCCCCACGAGCAGTACTTC. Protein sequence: CASRGTGSHPHEQYF.

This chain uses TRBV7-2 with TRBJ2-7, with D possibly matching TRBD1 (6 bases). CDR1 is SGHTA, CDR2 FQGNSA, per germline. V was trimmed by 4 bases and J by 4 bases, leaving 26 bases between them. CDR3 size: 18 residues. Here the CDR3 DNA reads TGTGCCAGCAGCTCAGAGGCTGCTGGGACAAAAATAGAGTACGAGCAGTACTTC. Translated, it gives CASSSEAAGTKIEYEQYF.

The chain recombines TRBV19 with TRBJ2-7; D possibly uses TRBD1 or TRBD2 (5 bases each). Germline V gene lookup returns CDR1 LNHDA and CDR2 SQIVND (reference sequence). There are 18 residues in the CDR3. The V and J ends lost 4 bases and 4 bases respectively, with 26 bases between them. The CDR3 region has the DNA TGTGCCAGTAGTACTCGGGACGGAGATTCGCCCCCCTCATACGAGCAGTACTTC. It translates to CASSTRDGDSPPSYEQYF.

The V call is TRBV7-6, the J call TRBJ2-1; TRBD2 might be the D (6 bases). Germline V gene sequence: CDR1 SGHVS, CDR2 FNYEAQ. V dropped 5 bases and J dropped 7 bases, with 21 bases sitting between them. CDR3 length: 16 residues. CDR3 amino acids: CASSPRDSNPINEQFF. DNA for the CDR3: TGTGCCAGCAGCCCCCGGGACTCTAACCCGATAAATGAGCAGTTCTTC.

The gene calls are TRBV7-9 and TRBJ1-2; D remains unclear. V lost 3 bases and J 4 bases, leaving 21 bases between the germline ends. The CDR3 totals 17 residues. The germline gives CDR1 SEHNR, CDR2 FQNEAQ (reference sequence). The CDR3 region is CASSLGPILDGPYGYTF. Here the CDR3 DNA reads TGTGCCAGCAGCTTGGGTCCCATTTTGGACGGGCCCTATGGCTACACCTTC. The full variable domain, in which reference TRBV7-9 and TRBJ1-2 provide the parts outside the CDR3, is DTGVSQNPRHKITKRGQNVTFRCDPISEHNRLYWYRQTLGQGPEFLTYFQNEAQLEKSRLLSDRFSAERPKGSFSTLEIQRTEQGDSAMYLCASSLGPILDGPYGYTFGSGTRLTVV.

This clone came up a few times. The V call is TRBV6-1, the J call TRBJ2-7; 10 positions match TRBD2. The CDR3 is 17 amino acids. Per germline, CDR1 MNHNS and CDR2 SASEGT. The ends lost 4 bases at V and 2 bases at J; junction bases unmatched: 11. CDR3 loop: CASSAQIPSGGPYEQYF. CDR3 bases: TGTGCCAGCAGTGCCCAAATACCTAGCGGGGGCCCCTACGAGCAGTACTTC.

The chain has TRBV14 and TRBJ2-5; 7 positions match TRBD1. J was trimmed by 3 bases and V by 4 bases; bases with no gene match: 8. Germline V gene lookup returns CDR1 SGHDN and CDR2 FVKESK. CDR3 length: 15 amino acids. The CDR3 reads CASSPVDRAKETQYF. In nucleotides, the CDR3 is TGTGCCAGCAGCCCCGTTGACAGGGCAAAAGAGACCCAGTACTTC.

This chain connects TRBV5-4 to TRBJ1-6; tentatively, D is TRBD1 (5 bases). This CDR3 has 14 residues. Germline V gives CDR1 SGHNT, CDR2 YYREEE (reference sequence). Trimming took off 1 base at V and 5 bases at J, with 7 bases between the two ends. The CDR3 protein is CASSLRGHNSPLHF. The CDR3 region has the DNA TGTGCCAGCAGCTTGCGGGGCCATAATTCACCCCTCCACTTT.

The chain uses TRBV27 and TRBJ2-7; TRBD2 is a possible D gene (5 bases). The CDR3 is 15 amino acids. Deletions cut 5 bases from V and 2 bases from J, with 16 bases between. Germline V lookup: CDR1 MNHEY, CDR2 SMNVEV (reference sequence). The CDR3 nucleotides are TGTGCCAGCAGTCTTCAGCGGAATGGGCCCTACGAGCAGTACTTC. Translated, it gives CASSLQRNGPYEQYF.

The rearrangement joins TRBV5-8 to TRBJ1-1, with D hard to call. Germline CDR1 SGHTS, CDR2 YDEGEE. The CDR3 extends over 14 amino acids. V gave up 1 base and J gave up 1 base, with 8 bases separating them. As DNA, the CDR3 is TGTGCCAGCAGCTTGAGTATAGGGAACACTGAAGCTTTCTTT. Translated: CASSLSIGNTEAFF. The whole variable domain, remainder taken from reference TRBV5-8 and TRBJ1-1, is EAGVTQSPTHLIKTRGQQATLRCSPISGHTSVYWYQQALGLGLQFLLWYDEGEERNRGNFPPRFSGRQFPNYSSELNVNALELEDSALYLCASSLSIGNTEAFFGQGTRLTVV.

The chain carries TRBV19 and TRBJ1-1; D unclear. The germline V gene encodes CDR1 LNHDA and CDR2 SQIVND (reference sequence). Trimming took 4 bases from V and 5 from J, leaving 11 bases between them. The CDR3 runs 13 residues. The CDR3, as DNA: TGTGCCAGTAGTAAGGGAGGCCGGACTGAAGCTTTCTTT. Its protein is CASSKGGRTEAFF.

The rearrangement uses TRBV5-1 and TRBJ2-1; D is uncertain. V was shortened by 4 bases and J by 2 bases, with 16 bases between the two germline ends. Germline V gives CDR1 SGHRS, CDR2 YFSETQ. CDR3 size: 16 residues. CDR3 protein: CASSLGSTSTYNEQFF. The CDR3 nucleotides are TGCGCCAGCAGCCTGGGGTCGACAAGCACCTACAATGAGCAGTTCTTC.